The clone carrying this T cell receptor (beta chain) was recorded once. This entry is derived from a study of CDR3 diversity in severe acne. TCRdb passed the PCR reads through MiXCR, listing each CDR3 protein once. The table has about 84,000 distinct CDR3 sequences, around 49% seen once. Germline assignment: CDR1 DFQATT and CDR2 SNEGSKA (reference sequence). The CDR3 contains 15 residues. J lost 5 bases, V lost 0 bases, and 2 bases had no gene match. Sequencing used blood. This TCR came from a male donor in good health, without acne. The V gene is TRBV20-1, the J gene TRBJ2-2, with 11 positions matching TRBD2. The chain's CDR3 is CSARDPSGRTGELFF. CDR3 DNA sequence: TGCAGTGCTAGAGATCCTAGCGGGAGGACCGGGGAGCTGTTTTTT.